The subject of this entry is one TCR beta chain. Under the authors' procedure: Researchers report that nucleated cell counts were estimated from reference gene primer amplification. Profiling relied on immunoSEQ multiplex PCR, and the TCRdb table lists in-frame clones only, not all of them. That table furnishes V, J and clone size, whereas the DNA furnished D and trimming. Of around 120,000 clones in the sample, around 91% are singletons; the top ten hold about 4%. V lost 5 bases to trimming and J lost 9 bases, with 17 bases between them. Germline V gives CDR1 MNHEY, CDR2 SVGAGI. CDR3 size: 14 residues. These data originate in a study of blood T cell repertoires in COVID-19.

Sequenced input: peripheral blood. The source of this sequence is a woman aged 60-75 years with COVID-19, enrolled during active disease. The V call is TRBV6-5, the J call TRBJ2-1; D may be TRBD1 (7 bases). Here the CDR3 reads CASSPSGGWSEQFF. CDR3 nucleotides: TGTGCCAGCAGTCCATCAGGGGGGTGGAGTGAGCAGTTCTTC.